The 30 T cell receptor beta chains listed next were all sequenced from one sample in a study of Ad26.COV2.S vaccination and SARS-CoV-2 variants. Sample treatment: around 19 received Ad26.COV2.S at low or high dose, single or two shots; roughly five received placebo; per-sample allocation not given. Sampling happened 63 days after the first vaccine or placebo injection. This table comes from immunoSEQ multiplex PCR, and its TCRdb copy is limited to in-frame clones, with some not included. The data hold fewer than 900,000 clones, with approximately 88% observed a single time. The source material was peripheral blood, sampled in a trial of Ad26.COV2.S vaccine versus placebo. The receptors shown here come from a person between 18 and 65 years old who received the Ad26.COV2.S COVID-19 vaccine or a placebo.

The rearrangement uses TRBV12-5 and TRBJ1-4, with 9 bases matching TRBD1. The germline CDR1 and CDR2 sequences are LGHNT and FRNRAP. J was trimmed by 0 bases and V by 4 bases; bases with no gene match: 9. The CDR3 spans 18 residues. The CDR3 is CASGWSTGGLATNEKLFF. CDR3 nucleotide sequence: TGTGCTAGTGGTTGGTCTACAGGGGGCCTTGCAACTAATGAAAAACTGTTTTTT.

The chain has TRBV7-6 and TRBJ2-1, with 12 bases that match TRBD2. The V and J ends lost 5 bases and 2 bases, in that order; junction bases with no gene match: 10. The CDR3 has 18 amino acids. CDR1 and CDR2 from the germline V gene are SGHVS and FNYEAQ. CDR3: CASSVASGRASPYNEQFF. The CDR3 DNA follows: TGTGCCAGCAGCGTCGCTAGCGGGAGGGCCAGCCCCTACAATGAGCAGTTCTTC.

V gene TRBV9 combines with J gene TRBJ2-7, with D possibly TRBD2 on 5 matching bases. Germline V lookup: CDR1 SGDLS, CDR2 YYNGEE. Trimming cost V 0 bases and J 7 bases, with 14 bases left between them. CDR3 length: 14 residues. The CDR3 DNA reads TGTGCCAGCAGCGTAGTATTTTCCGGAGGTGAGCAGTACTTC. Translated: CASSVVFSGGEQYF.

The chain recombines TRBV6-4 with TRBJ2-3; D is perhaps TRBD2 (7 bases). Trimming stripped 5 bases from V and 6 bases from J, with 18 bases between. The CDR3 length is 15 residues. Germline values: CDR1 MRHNA, CDR2 SNTAGT. The CDR3 protein is CASSPWGGAKDTQYF. The CDR3 nucleotides read TGTGCCAGCAGTCCCTGGGGGGGGGCGAAGGATACGCAGTATTTT.

The sample holds one count of this clone. The V and J genes are TRBV2 and TRBJ2-5, with 7 bases aligning to TRBD1. CDR3 size: 15 residues. J lost 3 bases, V lost 6 bases, and 10 bases had no gene match. Per germline, CDR1 SNHLY and CDR2 FYNNEI. CDR3 residues: CASREITGVEETQYF. The CDR3 DNA follows: TGTGCCAGCAGGGAAATCACAGGGGTGGAAGAGACCCAGTACTTC.

The V and J genes are TRBV6-5 and TRBJ1-3; 8 positions match TRBD1. There are 15 residues in the CDR3. The germline gives CDR1 MNHEY, CDR2 SVGAGI. With 5 bases clipped from V and 0 bases from J, the junction kept 3 bases outside the gene matches. CDR3 DNA: TGTGCCAGCAGTACGGACAGGGCCTCTGGAAACACCATATATTTT. This gives the protein CASSTDRASGNTIYF.

This clone was picked up a small number of times. The rearrangement uses TRBV10-2 and TRBJ1-2, with D unresolved. The CDR3 sequence is 11 residues long. Between the trimmed V and J ends, which lost 4 bases and 7 bases, there was a span of 7 bases. Germline V gives CDR1 WSHSY, CDR2 SAAADI. The CDR3 loop reads CASSGWGGYTF. The CDR3 bases are TGCGCCAGCAGTGGGTGGGGTGGCTACACCTTC.

This clone was detected a few times. This CDR3 is also generated by other DNA sequences in the sample. The chain couples TRBV27 to TRBJ1-1; unclear D gene. The CDR3 is 13 amino acids. Germline CDR1 MNHEY, CDR2 SMNVEV (reference sequence). Between the trimmed V and J ends, which lost 1 base and 1 base, there was a span of 4 bases. CDR3 residues: CASSLLGNTEAFF. In nucleotides, the CDR3 is TGTGCCAGCAGTTTATTAGGGAACACTGAAGCTTTCTTT.

This chain's CDR3 is CASTRGGYTF. In DNA, the CDR3 is TGTGCCAGCACCCGGGGGGGCTACACCTTC. The rearrangement uses TRBV6-4 and TRBJ1-2; D possibly corresponds to TRBD1 (5 bases). The CDR3 loop spans 10 amino acids. The germline CDR1 and CDR2 sequences are MRHNA and SNTAGT. With 7 bases removed from V and 8 bases from J, the gap between germline ends came to 8 bases.

V is TRBV4-1 and J is TRBJ2-7; 10 bases are a match to TRBD1. CDR3 length: 19 amino acids. V was pared by 0 bases and J by 4 bases, with 15 bases of the junction left unmatched. The germline CDR1 and CDR2 sequences are MGHRA and YSYEKL. CDR3 sequence (DNA): TGCGCCAGCAGCCAAGATCGGGGGCTGGGGACAGGGGCTAGATACGAGCAGTACTTC. Amino acid sequence: CASSQDRGLGTGARYEQYF.

This rearrangement joins TRBV5-1 to TRBJ2-7; the D is unclear. The germline gives CDR1 SGHRS, CDR2 YFSETQ. The ends were cut back, 0 bases at V and 2 bases at J, with 12 bases in the middle. This CDR3 is built from 15 residues. CDR3 in amino acids: CASSLGQRTTYEQYF. The CDR3 nucleotides read TGCGCCAGCAGCTTGGGTCAGCGTACGACCTACGAGCAGTACTTC.

Only a few counts were recorded for this clone. The V call is TRBV21-1, the J call TRBJ2-4; no DNA check was done on the table's D call, TRBD2. TRBV21-1 is marked as a pseudogene. The CDR3 length is 18 residues. The CDR3 coding sequence is TGTGCCAGCAGCAAAGGGTTACCGGGGGGCCAAACGCAACTGCTTCAGTACTTC. As protein: CASSKGLPGGQTQLLQYF.

CDR3 sequence: CASSPSTGGANTEAFF. In DNA, the CDR3 is TGTGCCAGCTCACCGAGTACAGGGGGCGCAAACACTGAAGCTTTCTTT. V gene TRBV18 combines with J gene TRBJ1-1; 9 nucleotides line up with TRBD1. This CDR3 has 16 residues. Trimming removed 3 bases from V and 2 bases from J; junction bases left unmatched: 7. CDR1 KGHSH and CDR2 LQKENI come from the germline V gene.

Only one count was recorded for this clone. The rearrangement uses TRBV30 and TRBJ1-2; D is perhaps TRBD1 (6 bases). This CDR3 spans 12 amino acids. Trimming cost V 4 bases and J 6 bases, with 12 bases left between them. Germline V gives CDR1 GTSNPN, CDR2 SVGIG (reference sequence). The CDR3 bases are TGTGCCTGGACCGACAGGTTCCATGGCTACACCTTC. It yields the protein CAWTDRFHGYTF.

The J gene is TRBJ2-1, the V gene TRBV25-1, with 10 bases identical to TRBD2. V lost 0 bases, J lost 7 bases, and 6 bases stayed unmatched. Per germline, CDR1 MGHDK and CDR2 SYGVNS. This CDR3 region has 16 residues. CDR3 DNA: TGTGCCAGCAGTGAATACGAGCGGGGGGGCCGGAATGAGCAGTTCTTC. Protein: CASSEYERGGRNEQFF. The variable domain in full, completed from reference TRBV25-1 and TRBJ2-1, reads EADIYQTPRYLVIGTGKKITLECSQTMGHDKMYWYQQDPGMELHLIHYSYGVNSTEKGDLSSESTVSRIRTEHFPLTLESARPSHTSQYLCASSEYERGGRNEQFFGPGTRLTVL.

V and J are TRBV6-5 and TRBJ2-7; D is possibly TRBD1 (6 bases). Germline V lookup: CDR1 MNHEY, CDR2 SVGAGI. The CDR3 consists of 13 residues. Trimming took off 3 bases at V and 7 bases at J, with 13 bases between the two ends. CDR3 nucleotide sequence: TGTGCCAGCAGTTATCTGGGGGCGCGAGAGCAGTACTTC. Translation gives CASSYLGAREQYF.

This sequence joins TRBV21-1 and TRBJ1-2. TRBV21-1 is a documented pseudogene. The CDR3 loop spans 11 amino acids. The CDR3 is CARVKGYGYTF. DNA of the CDR3: TGTGCCAGGGTGAAGGGTTATGGCTACACCTTC.

The chain couples TRBV30 to TRBJ2-7; the match to TRBD1 covers 7 bases. The V gene's germline CDR1 is GTSNPN and CDR2 SVGIG (reference sequence). Trimming took 3 bases from V and 2 from J; bases not matched to a gene: 1. The CDR3 extends over 12 amino acids. In nucleotides, the CDR3 is TGTGCCTGGAGGGGGACAGCCTACGAGCAGTACTTC. It codes for CAWRGTAYEQYF.

In the case of this clone: Different DNA sequences within this sample yield the same CDR3. This chain links TRBV7-9 with TRBJ2-1; 8 bases fit TRBD1. The CDR3 sequence is 14 residues long. The V segment lost 3 bases and the J segment 4 bases; nucleotides outside the gene matches: 2. Germline V gives CDR1 SEHNR, CDR2 FQNEAQ (reference sequence). CDR3 loop: CASSLTGAYNEQFF. CDR3 DNA: TGTGCCAGCAGCTTGACAGGGGCTTACAATGAGCAGTTCTTC.

This clone has a single count. CDR3 in DNA: TGTGCCAGCTCACCTAGCGGGGGACGCACAGATACGCAGTATTTT. This translates into CASSPSGGRTDTQYF. The rearrangement uses TRBV18 and TRBJ2-3, with 9 bases lining up with TRBD2. V lost 3 bases, J lost 1 base, and 2 bases stayed unmatched. From germline, CDR1 is KGHSH and CDR2 LQKENI. This CDR3 is built from 15 residues.

The chain recombines TRBV14 with TRBJ2-7, with D hard to call. Germline assignment: CDR1 SGHDN and CDR2 FVKESK. V lost 4 bases to trimming and J lost 0 bases, with 13 bases between them. The CDR3 consists of 15 residues. This CDR3 is CASSRSRGSSYEQYF. The DNA of the CDR3 is TGTGCCAGCAGCCGGTCAAGAGGCAGCTCCTACGAGCAGTACTTC.

The V call is TRBV6-1, the J call TRBJ2-3, with D hard to call. CDR1 and CDR2 from the germline V gene are MNHNS and SASEGT. V lost 3 bases and J lost 5, with 9 bases in between. This CDR3 comprises 13 residues. CDR3 residues: CASSDSGRDTQYF. CDR3 nucleotides: TGTGCCAGCAGTGACAGTGGTAGAGATACGCAGTATTTT.

The chain carries TRBV27 and TRBJ1-4; D is possibly TRBD1 (6 bases). From germline, CDR1 is MNHEY and CDR2 SMNVEV (reference sequence). CDR3 length: 13 amino acids. V was pared by 9 bases and J by 0 bases, with 8 bases between. The CDR3 protein is CASSGATNEKLFF. In DNA, the CDR3 is TGTGCCAGTTCAGGGGCAACTAATGAAAAACTGTTTTTT.

The chain links TRBV18 to TRBJ2-6; D ambiguous. The CDR3 extends over 14 amino acids. Trimming removed 6 bases from V and 0 bases from J, with 6 bases in between. Per the germline V gene, CDR1 is KGHSH and CDR2 is LQKENI. The CDR3 here is CASSTISGANVLTF. For the CDR3, the DNA is TGTGCCAGCTCCACTATCTCTGGGGCCAACGTCCTGACTTTC. Drawing the rest from reference TRBV18 and TRBJ2-6, the complete variable domain is NAGVMQNPRHLVRRRGQEARLRCSPMKGHSHVYWYRQLPEEGLKFMVYLQKENIIDESGMPKERFSAEFPKEGPSILRIQQVVRGDSAAYFCASSTISGANVLTFGAGSRLTVL.

The chain recombines TRBV5-6 with TRBJ2-2, with TRBD1 identical over 7 bases. The CDR3 extends over 16 amino acids. The V segment lost 1 base and the J segment 3 bases; nucleotides outside the gene matches: 6. Germline loops: CDR1 SGHDT, CDR2 YYEEEE. The CDR3 nucleotides read TGTGCCAGCAGCTTGAGGGGGCGGGTGTACACCGGGGAGCTGTTTTTT. It is translated as CASSLRGRVYTGELFF. The whole variable domain, remainder taken from reference TRBV5-6 and TRBJ2-2, is DAGVTQSPTHLIKTRGQQVTLRCSPKSGHDTVSWYQQALGQGPQFIFQYYEEEERQRGNFPDRFSGHQFPNYSSELNVNALLLGDSALYLCASSLRGRVYTGELFFGEGSRLTVL.

V gene TRBV7-2 combines with J gene TRBJ2-1; TRBD2 matches at 11 bases. V dropped 6 bases and J dropped 0; count of bases not matched to a gene: 4. The germline gives CDR1 SGHTA, CDR2 FQGNSA. The CDR3 length is 16 residues. CDR3 amino acids: CASRFSGGDSYNEQFF. The CDR3 DNA follows: TGTGCCAGCAGATTTAGCGGGGGGGACTCCTACAATGAGCAGTTCTTC.

This chain connects TRBV4-1 to TRBJ2-6; no definite D call. CDR3 length equals 14 residues. Germline CDR1 and CDR2: MGHRA and YSYEKL. V was trimmed by 3 bases and J by 3 bases, leaving 6 bases between them. The CDR3 region is CASSHVGGANVLTF. The CDR3 DNA is TGCGCCAGCAGCCACGTGGGTGGGGCCAACGTCCTGACTTTC.

The rearrangement links TRBV7-2 to TRBJ2-1; 13 bases are a match to TRBD2. The CDR3 extends over 16 amino acids. Trimming took 4 bases from V and 7 from J; bases not matched to a gene: 7. Germline-derived CDR1 and CDR2 are SGHTA and FQGNSA. CDR3 region: CASSSGLAGPLNEQFF. Here the CDR3 DNA reads TGTGCCAGCAGCTCGGGACTAGCGGGGCCTCTAAATGAGCAGTTCTTC.

The chain recombines TRBV6-5 with TRBJ1-2; unclear D gene. The CDR3 loop spans 13 amino acids. Per the germline V gene, CDR1 is MNHEY and CDR2 is SVGAGI. The ends were cut back, 6 bases at V and 8 bases at J, with 16 bases in the middle. In DNA, the CDR3 is TGTGCCAGCAGAACCGGGTCCGCGGAGGGCTACACCTTC. This encodes CASRTGSAEGYTF.

The genes are TRBV5-1 and TRBJ2-2; TRBD1 agrees at 9 bases. V gave up 1 base and J gave up 3 bases; unmatched junction bases: 10. The CDR3 is 18 residues long. CDR1 is SGHRS and CDR2 is YFSETQ in the germline V gene. The CDR3 here is CASSLSPTGTGYTGELFF. The DNA for the CDR3 is TGCGCCAGCAGCTTGAGTCCTACCGGGACAGGGTACACCGGGGAGCTGTTTTTT.